Sequencing of this TCR beta chain was carried out in a study of cytomegalovirus exposure and HLA in healthy donors. Notes on the study in general: Trimming of TCR beta V- and J-genes showed a link, identified in a later analysis, to a missense DCLRE1C variant. TCR beta sequences numbering under 20,000 were associated with HLA alleles at 0.05 false discovery rate in a later analysis.

PCR amplification relied on 60 Vbeta primers (plus 13 Jbeta primers). TCRdb keeps only in-frame clones here, not all; method: immunoSEQ multiplex PCR. The sample has approximately 210,000 clones; about three quarters are singletons. With V trimmed by 10 bases and J by 0 bases, 5 bases remained unmatched. The germline gives CDR1 MDHEN, CDR2 SYDVKM. The CDR3 loop spans 14 amino acids. Details on this clone: Antigen: not known.

This sequence joins TRBV28 and TRBJ1-4; 7 bases are a match to TRBD1. The material sequenced was PBMCs. The sequence was collected from a woman in her 30s in good health and CMV-seropositive. The CDR3 protein is CATGQGATNEKLFF. DNA of the CDR3: TGTGCCACCGGCCAGGGGGCAACTAATGAAAAACTGTTTTTT.